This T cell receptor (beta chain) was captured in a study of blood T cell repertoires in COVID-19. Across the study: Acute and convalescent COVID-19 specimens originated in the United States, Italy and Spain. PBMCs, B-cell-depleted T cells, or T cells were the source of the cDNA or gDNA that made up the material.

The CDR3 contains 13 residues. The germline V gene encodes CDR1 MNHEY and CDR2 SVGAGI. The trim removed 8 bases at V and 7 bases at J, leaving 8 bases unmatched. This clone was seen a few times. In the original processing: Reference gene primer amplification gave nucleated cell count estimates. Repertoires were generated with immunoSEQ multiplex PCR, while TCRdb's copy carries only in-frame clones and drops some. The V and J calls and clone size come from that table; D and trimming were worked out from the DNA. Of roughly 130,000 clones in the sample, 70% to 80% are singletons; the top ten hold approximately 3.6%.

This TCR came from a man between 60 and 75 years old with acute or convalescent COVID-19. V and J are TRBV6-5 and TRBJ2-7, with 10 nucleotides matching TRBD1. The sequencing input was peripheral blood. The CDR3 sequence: CASGRQGAREQYF. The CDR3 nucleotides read TGTGCCAGCGGCAGACAGGGGGCTCGGGAGCAGTACTTC.